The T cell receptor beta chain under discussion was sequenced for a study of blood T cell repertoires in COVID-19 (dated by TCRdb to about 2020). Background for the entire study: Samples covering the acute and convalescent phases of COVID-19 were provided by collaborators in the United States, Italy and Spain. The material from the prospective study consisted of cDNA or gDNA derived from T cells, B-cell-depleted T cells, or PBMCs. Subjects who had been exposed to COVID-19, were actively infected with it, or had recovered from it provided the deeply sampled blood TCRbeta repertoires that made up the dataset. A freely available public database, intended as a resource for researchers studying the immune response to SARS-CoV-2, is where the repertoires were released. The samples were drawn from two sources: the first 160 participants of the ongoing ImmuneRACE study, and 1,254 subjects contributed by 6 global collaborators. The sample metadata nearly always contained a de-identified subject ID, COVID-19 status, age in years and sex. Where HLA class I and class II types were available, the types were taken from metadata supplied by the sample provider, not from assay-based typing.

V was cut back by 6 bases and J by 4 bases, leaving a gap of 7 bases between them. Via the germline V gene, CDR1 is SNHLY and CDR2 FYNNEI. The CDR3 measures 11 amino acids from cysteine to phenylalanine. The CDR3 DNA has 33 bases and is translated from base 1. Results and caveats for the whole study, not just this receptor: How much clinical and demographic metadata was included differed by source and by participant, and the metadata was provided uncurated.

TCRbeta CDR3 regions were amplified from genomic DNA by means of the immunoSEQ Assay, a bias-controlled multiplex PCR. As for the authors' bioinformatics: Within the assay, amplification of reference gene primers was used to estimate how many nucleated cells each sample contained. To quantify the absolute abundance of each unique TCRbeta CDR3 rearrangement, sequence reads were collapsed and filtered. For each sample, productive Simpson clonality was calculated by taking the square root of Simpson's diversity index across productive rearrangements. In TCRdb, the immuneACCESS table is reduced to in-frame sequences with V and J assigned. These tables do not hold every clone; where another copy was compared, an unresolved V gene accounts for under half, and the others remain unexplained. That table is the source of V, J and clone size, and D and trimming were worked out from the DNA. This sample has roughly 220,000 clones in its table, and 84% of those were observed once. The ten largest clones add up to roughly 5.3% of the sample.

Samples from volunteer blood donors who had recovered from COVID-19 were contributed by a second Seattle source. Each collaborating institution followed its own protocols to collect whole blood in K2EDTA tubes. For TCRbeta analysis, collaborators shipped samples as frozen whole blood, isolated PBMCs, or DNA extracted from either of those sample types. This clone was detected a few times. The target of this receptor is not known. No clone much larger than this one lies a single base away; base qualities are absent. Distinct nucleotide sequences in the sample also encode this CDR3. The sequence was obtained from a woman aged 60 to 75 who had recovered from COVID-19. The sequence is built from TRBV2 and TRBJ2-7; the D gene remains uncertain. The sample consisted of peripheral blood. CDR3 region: CASSTGYEQYF. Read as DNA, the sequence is TGTGCCAGCAGCACGGGTTACGAGCAGTACTTC. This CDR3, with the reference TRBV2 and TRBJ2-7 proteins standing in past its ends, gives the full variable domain EPEVTQTPSHQVTQMGQEVILRCVPISNHLYFYWYRQILGQKVEFLVSFYNNEISEKSEIFDDQFSVERPDGSNFTLKIRSTKLEDSAMYFCASSTGYEQYFGPGTRLTVT.